These 25 T cell receptor beta chains share one sample of origin, sequenced in a study of T cell changes during pregnancy in multiple sclerosis. The data were produced by immunoSEQ multiplex PCR, yet TCRdb's version contains in-frame clones alone and is incomplete. The sample lists about 59,000 clones, about 93% occurring once. The sample was CD8+ T cells from peripheral blood mononuclear cells, taken in the third trimester of pregnancy. These receptors came from a female donor with multiple sclerosis, enrolled in a pregnancy study.

The J gene is TRBJ1-1, the V gene TRBV9; 9 nucleotides line up with TRBD1. Germline assignment: CDR1 SGDLS and CDR2 YYNGEE. The CDR3 contains 17 residues. V dropped 4 bases and J dropped 0; count of bases not matched to a gene: 10. CDR3 residues: CASSPPAGQGMNTEAFF. The CDR3 DNA sequence: TGTGCCAGCAGCCCCCCCGCGGGACAGGGAATGAACACTGAAGCTTTCTTT.

The J gene is TRBJ1-2, the V gene TRBV7-9, with D tentatively TRBD1 (6 bases). This CDR3 has 15 residues. The V end was cut by 2 bases, the J end by 8 bases, with 18 bases between. CDR1 is SEHNR and CDR2 is FQNEAQ in the germline V gene (reference sequence). CDR3 loop: CASSLSSAGVTGYTF. CDR3 sequence (DNA): TGTGCCAGCAGCTTAAGCTCGGCAGGGGTTACGGGCTACACCTTC.

The CDR3 nucleotides are TGCGCCAGCAGCTTGTTGCCGGAGGGAGATACGCAGTATTTT. The encoded protein is CASSLLPEGDTQYF. The rearrangement links TRBV5-1 to TRBJ2-3, with TRBD2 as a possible D gene (6 bases). Germline assignment: CDR1 SGHRS and CDR2 YFSETQ. V lost 1 base and J 5 bases, leaving 11 bases between the germline ends. This CDR3 has 14 amino acids.

This chain's CDR3 is CAIGTGSNQPQHF. The CDR3 nucleotides read TGTGCCATCGGGACAGGTAGCAATCAGCCCCAGCATTTT. The gene calls are TRBV19 and TRBJ1-5, with 8 bases that match TRBD1. Germline lookup yields CDR1 LNHDA and CDR2 SQIVND (reference sequence). V was pared by 10 bases and J by 0 bases, with 2 bases of the junction left unmatched. There are 13 residues in the CDR3. Combining the CDR3 with reference TRBV19 and TRBJ1-5 gives the whole variable domain DGGITQSPKYLFRKEGQNVTLSCEQNLNHDAMYWYRQDPGQGLRLIYYSQIVNDFQKGDIAEGYSVSREKKESFPLTVTSAQKNPTAFYLCAIGTGSNQPQHFGDGTRLSIL.

The chain couples TRBV27 to TRBJ2-7; no clear D gene. The germline V gene has CDR1 MNHEY and CDR2 SMNVEV (reference sequence). This CDR3 spans 11 amino acids. V was clipped by 4 bases and J by 3 bases, with 4 bases between them. CDR3 in amino acids: CASSSGYEQYF. In nucleotides, the CDR3 is TGTGCCAGCAGTTCAGGCTACGAGCAGTACTTC.

The chain couples TRBV7-9 to TRBJ2-7; weak D call: TRBD2 (7 bases). CDR3 length: 17 residues. CDR1 and CDR2 (germline): SEHNR, FQNEAQ (reference sequence). Trimming took off 5 bases at V and 3 bases at J, with 23 bases between the two ends. The CDR3 here is CASSSKTGEGEFYEQYF. DNA of the CDR3: TGTGCCAGCAGCAGCAAAACCGGGGAGGGGGAATTCTACGAGCAGTACTTC.

The genes are TRBV15 and TRBJ2-7; no definite D call. The length of the CDR3 is 13 residues. Germline CDR1 reads LNHNV; CDR2 reads YYDKDF (reference sequence). V lost 8 bases and J lost 3, with 14 bases in between. CDR3 sequence reads: CATRPRNGYEQYF. The CDR3 DNA follows: TGTGCCACCCGCCCCCGAAACGGCTACGAGCAGTACTTC.

This chain connects TRBV18 to TRBJ2-7; 7 bases align to TRBD2. The CDR3 has 15 residues. CDR1 KGHSH and CDR2 LQKENI come from the germline V gene. The junction had 12 bases not matched to a gene; V was cut back by 4 bases and J by 6 bases. CDR3: CASSRSGKARGEQYF. The DNA for the CDR3 is TGTGCCAGCTCACGCAGCGGGAAGGCTCGTGGCGAGCAGTACTTC.

The chain is built from TRBV18 and TRBJ2-5, with D possibly matching TRBD2 (5 bases). The V end lost 0 bases, the J end lost 3 bases, and 8 bases lay between the germline ends. CDR1 and CDR2 (germline): KGHSH, LQKENI. CDR3 size: 14 residues. The CDR3 region has the DNA TGTGCCAGCTCACCACCTGACGGGGAAGAGACCCAGTACTTC. Its translation: CASSPPDGEETQYF.

V is TRBV13 and J is TRBJ2-3, with D hard to call. The CDR3 sequence is 14 residues long. The germline V gene has CDR1 PRHDT and CDR2 FYEKMQ (reference sequence). Between the trimmed V and J ends, which lost 2 bases and 2 bases, there was a span of 8 bases. The CDR3, as DNA: TGTGCCAGCAGCTTAAGGCAGGTCACAGATACGCAGTATTTT. Its protein product is CASSLRQVTDTQYF.

V is TRBV6-5 and J is TRBJ2-1, with 8 bases lining up with TRBD2. CDR1 and CDR2 (germline): MNHEY, SVGAGI. The CDR3 loop spans 16 amino acids. The trim removed 0 bases at V and 3 bases at J, leaving 4 bases unmatched. The CDR3 DNA sequence: TGTGCCAGCAGTTACTCGATAGCGGGAAGCTACAATGAGCAGTTCTTC. Translating it yields CASSYSIAGSYNEQFF.

The rearrangement joins TRBV7-9 to TRBJ1-4; TRBD1 aligns across 7 bases. CDR1 and CDR2 (germline): SEHNR, FQNEAQ (reference sequence). Trimming removed 2 bases from V and 2 bases from J; junction bases left unmatched: 5. The CDR3 loop spans 16 amino acids. The CDR3 region is CASSLPPTGTNEKLFF. The CDR3 DNA is TGTGCCAGCAGCTTACCACCGACAGGGACTAATGAAAAACTGTTTTTT.

This sequence joins TRBV4-1 and TRBJ1-2, with D perhaps matching TRBD1 (6 bases). Trimming took off 4 bases at V and 0 bases at J, with 15 bases between the two ends. The CDR3 is 16 amino acids. CDR1 MGHRA and CDR2 YSYEKL come from the germline V gene. CDR3 DNA: TGCGCCAGCAGCCCCCACGGACAGACCCCTAACTATGGCTACACCTTC. Protein sequence: CASSPHGQTPNYGYTF.

The sample holds a few counts of this clone. This rearrangement joins TRBV5-4 to TRBJ2-7; 7 bases match TRBD2. The CDR3 is made up of 13 amino acids. Trimming at V came to 2 bases and at J to 3 bases, leaving 2 bases not matched to a gene. CDR1 and CDR2 from the germline V gene are SGHNT and YYREEE (reference sequence). The CDR3 bases are TGTGCCAGCAGCTTTGCGGGAGTCTACGAGCAGTACTTC. Translated, it gives CASSFAGVYEQYF.

The genes are TRBV30 and TRBJ1-2; no reliable D call. The V gene's germline CDR1 is GTSNPN and CDR2 SVGIG (reference sequence). The CDR3 spans 16 residues. V was trimmed by 2 bases and J by 4 bases, leaving 20 bases between them. As DNA, the CDR3 is TGTGCCTGGAGTAGGTTGGAGCTGGGCGGGAGCTATGGCTACACCTTC. Translating gives CAWSRLELGGSYGYTF.

V is TRBV27 and J is TRBJ2-7; D is possibly TRBD1 (5 bases). The CDR3 length is 11 residues. V gave up 4 bases and J gave up 6 bases, with 7 bases separating them. Germline-derived CDR1 and CDR2 are MNHEY and SMNVEV (reference sequence). The CDR3 spells CASSWGFEQYF. CDR3 nucleotide sequence: TGTGCCAGCAGTTGGGGCTTCGAGCAGTACTTC.

Details on this clone: Other DNA sequences in the same sample also yield this CDR3. The chain combines TRBV28 with TRBJ2-7; D is ambiguous. The CDR3 runs 13 residues. The V and J ends lost 4 bases and 3 bases respectively, with 10 bases between them. CDR1 MDHEN and CDR2 SYDVKM come from the germline V gene. The CDR3: CASSSPGSYEQYF. The CDR3 nucleotides are TGTGCCAGCAGTTCCCCAGGAAGCTACGAGCAGTACTTC.

The chain joins TRBV7-3 to TRBJ2-1; 8 bases agree with TRBD2. CDR1 is SGHTA, CDR2 FQGTGA, per germline. CDR3 length equals 16 residues. Unmatched junction bases numbered 7, after V lost 5 bases and J lost 1 base. The DNA for the CDR3 is TGTGCCAGCAGCCCGCCGGGACTAGGGTCCTACAATGAGCAGTTCTTC. This translates into CASSPPGLGSYNEQFF. The entire variable domain, with the rest obtained from reference TRBV7-3 and TRBJ2-1, is as follows: GAGVSQTPSNKVTEKGKYVELRCDPISGHTALYWYRQSLGQGPEFLIYFQGTGAADDSGLPNDRFFAVRPEGSVSTLKIQRTERGDSAVYLCASSPPGLGSYNEQFFGPGTRLTVL.

The chain joins TRBV7-9 to TRBJ2-5; unclear D gene. The V gene lost 1 base and the J gene lost 2 bases, with 11 bases spanning the gap. This CDR3 is 15 amino acids long. Germline assignment: CDR1 SEHNR and CDR2 FQNEAQ (reference sequence). The CDR3 loop is CASSLGWAEQETQYF. CDR3 DNA: TGTGCCAGCAGCTTAGGGTGGGCAGAACAAGAGACCCAGTACTTC.

This chain uses TRBV13 with TRBJ2-5; 11 nucleotides line up with TRBD2. The V gene end was trimmed by 2 bases and the J gene end by 3 bases; junction bases not matched to a gene: 5. From germline, CDR1 is PRHDT and CDR2 FYEKMQ (reference sequence). There are 16 residues in the CDR3. The CDR3 nucleotides are TGTGCCAGCAGCTTAAGGAAGACTAGCGGGGAAGAGACCCAGTACTTC. Its translation is CASSLRKTSGEETQYF.

V is TRBV27 and J is TRBJ1-2; TRBD1 is a possible D gene (5 bases). This CDR3 contains 13 residues. The V end lost 8 bases, the J end lost 6 bases, and 16 bases lay between the germline ends. In germline, CDR1 is MNHEY, CDR2 SMNVEV (reference sequence). The CDR3 is CASRPGGANGYTF. In DNA, the CDR3 is TGTGCCAGCCGTCCGGGAGGGGCGAATGGCTACACCTTC.

This clone occurred once. The chain links TRBV7-9 to TRBJ1-1, with 7 bases matching TRBD1. The ends lost 4 bases at V and 3 bases at J; junction bases unmatched: 8. This CDR3 is built from 15 residues. Germline V gene lookup returns CDR1 SEHNR and CDR2 FQNEAQ (reference sequence). Here the CDR3 reads CASSSEGQKDTEAFF. CDR3 nucleotide sequence: TGTGCCAGCAGCTCAGAGGGACAGAAGGACACTGAAGCTTTCTTT. The whole variable domain, remainder taken from reference TRBV7-9 and TRBJ1-1, is DTGVSQNPRHKITKRGQNVTFRCDPISEHNRLYWYRQTLGQGPEFLTYFQNEAQLEKSRLLSDRFSAERPKGSFSTLEIQRTEQGDSAMYLCASSSEGQKDTEAFFGQGTRLTVV.

The chain joins TRBV6-6 to TRBJ1-2; D is ambiguous. V lost 8 bases and J 0 bases, leaving 13 bases between the germline ends. From germline, CDR1 is MNHNY and CDR2 SVGAGI (reference sequence). The CDR3 is made up of 14 amino acids. The CDR3: CASCPGNSNYGYTF. The CDR3 region has the DNA TGTGCCAGCTGTCCCGGGAACTCTAACTATGGCTACACCTTC.

CDR3: CASSYPGDRRSTDTQYF. In DNA, the CDR3 is TGTGCCAGCAGTTACCCCGGGGACAGGCGTAGCACAGATACGCAGTATTTT. The chain links TRBV28 to TRBJ2-3; 8 bases fit TRBD1. V lost 4 bases and J lost 0; bases outside the gene matches: 9. CDR1 and CDR2 from the germline V gene are MDHEN and SYDVKM. The CDR3 loop spans 17 amino acids. Variable domain in full (rest from reference TRBV28 and TRBJ2-3): DVKVTQSSRYLVKRTGEKVFLECVQDMDHENMFWYRQDPGLGLRLIYFSYDVKMKEKGDIPEGYSVSREKKERFSLILESASTNQTSMYLCASSYPGDRRSTDTQYFGPGTRLTVL.

In DNA form, the CDR3 reads TGTGCCAGCAGTCAGGGCCCTGAAGCTTTCTTT. The encoded protein is CASSQGPEAFF. The gene calls are TRBV6-6 and TRBJ1-1; a possible D gene is TRBD1 (5 bases). CDR1 and CDR2 from the germline V gene are MNHNY and SVGAGI (reference sequence). CDR3 length: 11 residues. V was cut by 5 bases and J by 6 bases, with 7 bases left in between.